The clone carrying this T cell receptor beta chain was found once. Antigen specificity is unknown. These data are taken from a study of brain T cells in children with intractable seizures. Overall study results and limits: Only CDR3 sequence similarity suggested viral specificity, without known HCMV serostatus.

The germline V gene has CDR1 SGHRS and CDR2 YFSETQ. The CDR3 sequence is 16 residues long. The trim removed 3 bases at V and 5 bases at J, leaving 11 bases unmatched. Some clones are missing from TCRdb's copy, which holds only in-frame ones; the method was immunoSEQ multiplex PCR. The sample consists of about 120,000 clones, 85% to 95% of them appearing once. Source: peripheral blood, taken at surgery. J is TRBJ2-3 and V is TRBV5-1; 8 bases are a match to TRBD2. The receptor was derived from a boy under two years old with hemimegalencephaly and intractable seizures. The CDR3 sequence is CASSSQPAGVGDTQYF. As DNA, the CDR3 is TGCGCCAGCAGCTCTCAGCCAGCGGGAGTTGGAGATACGCAGTATTTT.